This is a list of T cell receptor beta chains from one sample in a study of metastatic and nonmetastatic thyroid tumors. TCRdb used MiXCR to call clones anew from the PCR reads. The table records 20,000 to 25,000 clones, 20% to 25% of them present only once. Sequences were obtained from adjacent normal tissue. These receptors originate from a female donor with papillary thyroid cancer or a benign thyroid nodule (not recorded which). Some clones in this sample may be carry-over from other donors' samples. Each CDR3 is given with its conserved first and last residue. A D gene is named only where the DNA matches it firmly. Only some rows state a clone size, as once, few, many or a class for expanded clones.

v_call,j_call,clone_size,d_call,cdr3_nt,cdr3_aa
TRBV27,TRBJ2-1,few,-,TGTGCCAGTTCCTACGGGAGTAGGCAGTTCTTC,CASSYGSRQFF
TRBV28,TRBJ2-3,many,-,TGTGCCAGCAGTTTGTTTTGGGTCGGGGAGCCCCAGTATTTT,CASSLFWVGEPQYF
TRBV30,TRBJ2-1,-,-,TGTGCCTGGATACCCTTCTCCTACAATGAGCAGTTCTTC,CAWIPFSYNEQFF
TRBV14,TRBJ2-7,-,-,TGTGCCAGTAGCCAAGGTGTCGGCTACGAGCAGTACTTC,CASSQGVGYEQYF
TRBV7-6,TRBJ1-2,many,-,TGTGCCAGCAGCTTAGTCAGCGACAGGAACTATGGCTACACCTTC,CASSLVSDRNYGYTF
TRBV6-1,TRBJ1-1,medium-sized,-,TGTGCCAGCAGTTCCAGGAGGGTTGGCGAAGCTTTCTTT,CASSSRRVGEAFF
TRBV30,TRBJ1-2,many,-,TGTGCCTGGAGTCCCGGGGGGGTGAGATTCTTC,CAWSPGGVRFF
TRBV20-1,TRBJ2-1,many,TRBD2,TGCAGTGCCACACTAGCGGGAGGGGGCAATGAGCAGTTCTTC,CSATLAGGGNEQFF
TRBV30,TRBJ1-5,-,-,TGTGCCTCTGGGCGGGCCGTGAATCAGCCCCAGCATTTT,CASGRAVNQPQHF
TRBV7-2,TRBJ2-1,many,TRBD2,TGTGCCAGCAGCTTAGCAGGGACTAGCGGGATAGGTAATGAGCAGTTCTTC,CASSLAGTSGIGNEQFF
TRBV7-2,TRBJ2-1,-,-,TGTGCCAGCAGCTTAGCGTTGGGAGTCTACAATGAGCAGTTCTTC,CASSLALGVYNEQFF
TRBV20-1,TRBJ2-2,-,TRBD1,TGCAGTGCTAGAGATGAGGACAGGGCCACCGGGGAGCTGTTTTTT,CSARDEDRATGELFF
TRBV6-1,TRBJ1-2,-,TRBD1,TGTGCCAGCACCAGAGGGGACAGGGTTGGCTACACCTTC,CASTRGDRVGYTF
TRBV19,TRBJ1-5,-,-,TGTGCCAGTAGTATAGGGGGAAGTCAGCCCCAGCATTTT,CASSIGGSQPQHF
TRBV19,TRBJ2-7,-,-,TGTGCCAGTAGTGAGGACGGCTACGAGCAGTACTTC,CASSEDGYEQYF
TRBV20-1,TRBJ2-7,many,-,TGCAGTGCTAGAAGGGGTACTAGCTCCTACGAGCAGTACTTC,CSARRGTSSYEQYF
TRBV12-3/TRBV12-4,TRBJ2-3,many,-,TGTGCCAGCAGTTTACCCGGACTGGCCACAGATACGCAGTATTTT,CASSLPGLATDTQYF